These 21 T cell receptor beta chains share one sample of origin, sequenced in a study of identical twins. TCRdb redid the calling of the 5' RACE reads with MiXCR, one entry per CDR3 protein. Of 540,000 or so distinct CDR3 sequences listed, more than 20% are singletons. These data were likewise used in another study, on yellow fever vaccine responses in identical twins.

Source material: CD4+ T cells sorted from blood. Every receptor here comes from a young woman in good health.

This chain uses TRBV4-1 with TRBJ2-3, with a weak D call TRBD1 (6 bases). V lost 9 bases and J 5 bases, leaving 27 bases between the germline ends. The germline V gene encodes CDR1 MGHRA and CDR2 YSYEKL. The CDR3 runs 17 residues. CDR3 in amino acids: CASTWVSTGPIGDTQYF. CDR3 DNA sequence: TGCGCCAGTACGTGGGTATCCACAGGGCCAATCGGAGATACGCAGTATTTT.

This clonotype was seen only a few times. The rearrangement uses TRBV7-9 and TRBJ2-7, with a weak D call TRBD1 (6 bases). Between the trimmed V and J ends, which lost 10 bases and 2 bases, there was a span of 18 bases. Germline-derived CDR1 and CDR2 are SEHNR and FQNEAQ (reference sequence). This CDR3 comprises 14 residues. Written as DNA, the CDR3 is TGTGCCACTTCCTCGTCGGCAGGGGCCTACGAGCAGTACTTC. It specifies CATSSSAGAYEQYF.

This chain links TRBV27 with TRBJ2-7; D gene unclear. The V gene's germline CDR1 is MNHEY and CDR2 SMNVEV (reference sequence). V was pared by 6 bases and J by 0 bases, with 9 bases between. This CDR3 contains 13 residues. DNA for the CDR3: TGTGCCAGCAGCCGAGGAAACTCCTACGAGCAGTACTTC. This translates into CASSRGNSYEQYF.

The chain employs TRBV4-1 and TRBJ1-4; 9 bases line up with TRBD1. CDR1 and CDR2 from the germline V gene are MGHRA and YSYEKL. The junction had 7 bases not matched to a gene; V was cut back by 0 bases and J by 8 bases. The CDR3 is made up of 16 amino acids. In nucleotides, the CDR3 is TGCGCCAGCAGCCAAGAAACCGGGACAGGGACGGAAAAACTGTTTTTT. Translated: CASSQETGTGTEKLFF.

This clonotype turned up a few times. DNA of the CDR3: TGTGCCAGCAGCCCAGTGGGGGGGGAGACCCAGTACTTC. This codes for CASSPVGGETQYF. The rearrangement uses TRBV7-8 and TRBJ2-5, with 7 bases matching TRBD2. There are 13 residues in the CDR3. Trimming at V came to 5 bases and at J to 5 bases, leaving 5 bases not matched to a gene. Germline CDR1 and CDR2: SGHVS and FQNEAQ. Complete variable domain (other parts from reference TRBV7-8 and TRBJ2-5): GAGVSQSPRYKVAKRGQDVALRCDPISGHVSLFWYQQALGQGPEFLTYFQNEAQLDKSGLPSDRFFAERPEGSVSTLKIQRTQQEDSAVYLCASSPVGGETQYFGPGTRLLVL.

CDR3 sequence: CSATQGYTGELFF. As DNA, the CDR3 is TGCAGTGCTACCCAGGGATACACCGGGGAGCTGTTTTTT. The chain carries TRBV20-1 and TRBJ2-2, with a possible D match to TRBD1 (5 bases). The germline V gene encodes CDR1 DFQATT and CDR2 SNEGSKA (reference sequence). The CDR3 totals 13 residues. The ends were cut back, 4 bases at V and 3 bases at J, with 9 bases in the middle.

This clonotype was counted between two and nine times. The rearrangement joins TRBV15 to TRBJ2-3; TRBD2 aligns across 8 bases. J lost 1 base, V lost 0 bases, and 3 bases had no gene match. The CDR3 covers 16 residues. Germline V gene sequence: CDR1 LNHNV, CDR2 YYDKDF (reference sequence). CDR3 bases: TGTGCCACCAGCAGAGACGGGCGGGGGGGCACAGATACGCAGTATTTT. Translation: CATSRDGRGGTDTQYF. Variable domain in full (rest from reference TRBV15 and TRBJ2-3): DAMVIQNPRYQVTQFGKPVTLSCSQTLNHNVMYWYQQKSSQAPKLLFHYYDKDFNNEADTPDNFQSRRPNTSFCFLDIRSPGLGDTAMYLCATSRDGRGGTDTQYFGPGTRLTVL.

This clonotype came up a few times. The chain combines TRBV7-9 with TRBJ2-1; D call uncertain. Trimming cost V 1 base and J 6 bases, with 16 bases left between them. The CDR3 is 16 amino acids. The germline gives CDR1 SEHNR, CDR2 FQNEAQ (reference sequence). CDR3 protein: CASSLEIVGFPNEQFF. The CDR3 nucleotides are TGTGCCAGCAGCTTAGAAATCGTGGGGTTCCCCAATGAGCAGTTCTTC.

This clonotype was counted a few times. The CDR3 loop reads CSASLSGSPYEQYF. The CDR3 coding sequence is TGCAGTGCTTCCCTTAGCGGGAGTCCCTACGAGCAGTACTTC. The rearrangement joins TRBV20-1 to TRBJ2-7; 9 bases agree with TRBD2. The V segment lost 5 bases and the J segment 2 bases; nucleotides outside the gene matches: 7. This CDR3 is 14 amino acids long. Germline loops: CDR1 DFQATT, CDR2 SNEGSKA (reference sequence).

This clonotype showed up many times. This sequence joins TRBV3-1 and TRBJ1-1; 9 positions agree with TRBD1. V trimming: 4 bases; J trimming: 1 base; junction bases outside the gene matches: 10. CDR3 length equals 17 residues. The germline V gene encodes CDR1 LGHDT and CDR2 YNNKEL (reference sequence). The CDR3 loop reads CASSPWLTGGRNTEAFF. DNA of the CDR3: TGTGCCAGCAGCCCTTGGCTCACAGGGGGCCGGAACACTGAAGCTTTCTTT.

This clonotype was seen a handful of times. CDR3 amino acids: CASSPTTGVSTDTQYF. The CDR3 bases are TGCGCCAGCAGCCCTACGACAGGGGTTAGCACAGATACGCAGTATTTT. The chain recombines TRBV5-1 with TRBJ2-3; TRBD1 aligns across 8 bases. V gave up 4 bases and J gave up 0 bases; unmatched junction bases: 7. Germline loops: CDR1 SGHRS, CDR2 YFSETQ. This CDR3 has 16 residues.

This clonotype was observed a handful of times. V gene TRBV20-1 combines with J gene TRBJ1-5, with TRBD1 identical over 8 bases. The germline CDR1 and CDR2 sequences are DFQATT and SNEGSKA (reference sequence). The V segment lost 6 bases and the J segment 5 bases; nucleotides outside the gene matches: 9. The CDR3 consists of 14 residues. Here the CDR3 reads CSAEGQGPDQPQHF. CDR3 coding DNA: TGCAGTGCGGAAGGACAGGGTCCGGATCAGCCCCAGCATTTT.

The V gene is TRBV12-3 or TRBV12-4, the J gene TRBJ1-2; D not certain. The CDR3 has 12 residues. The V end lost 3 bases, the J end lost 7 bases, and 9 bases lay between the germline ends. The CDR3 sequence is CASSLGGLGYTF. The CDR3 DNA sequence: TGTGCCAGCAGTTTGGGTGGTCTTGGCTACACCTTC.

The V gene is TRBV15, the J gene TRBJ2-1; TRBD1 or TRBD2 may be the D gene (5 bases each). CDR1 and CDR2 from the germline V gene are LNHNV and YYDKDF (reference sequence). V gave up 1 base and J gave up 9 bases, with 13 bases separating them. The CDR3 covers 14 residues. The CDR3 DNA sequence: TGTGCCACCAGCAGAGTTGGGGGTCGGAGTGAGCAGTTCTTC. Its protein is CATSRVGGRSEQFF.

V and J are TRBV10-3 and TRBJ2-2, with TRBD2 identical over 9 bases. CDR1 is ENHRY and CDR2 is SYGVKD in the germline V gene. CDR3 size: 18 residues. The ends lost 6 bases at V and 1 base at J; junction bases unmatched: 12. As DNA, the CDR3 is TGTGCCATCAGCTCCGGGACTAGCCTCCTGGGGAACACCGGGGAGCTGTTTTTT. It codes for CAISSGTSLLGNTGELFF.

CDR3 sequence (DNA): TGTGCCAGCAGTCTCGACAGGGACAAGGCTGAAGCTTTCTTT. As protein: CASSLDRDKAEAFF. The chain uses TRBV2 and TRBJ1-1; 7 bases fit TRBD1. This CDR3 spans 14 amino acids. The V and J ends lost 5 bases and 6 bases, in that order; junction bases with no gene match: 9. Germline V lookup: CDR1 SNHLY, CDR2 FYNNEI.

The CDR3 nucleotides read TGTGCCACCAGCAGAGAGATATGGTACGAGCAGTACTTC. Translated, it gives CATSREIWYEQYF. J is TRBJ2-7 and V is TRBV15; D unclear. The V gene's germline CDR1 is LNHNV and CDR2 YYDKDF (reference sequence). The germline V and J ends were trimmed by 0 bases and 4 bases, with 7 bases remaining between them. The CDR3 contains 13 residues.

This clonotype has just a few counts. The chain employs TRBV4-2 and TRBJ1-1; D is unclear. Trimming removed 6 bases at V and 5 bases at J, with 10 bases between. Germline V lookup: CDR1 LGHNA, CDR2 YNFKEQ. The CDR3 runs 12 residues. CDR3 in amino acids: CASRQPATEAFF. Here the CDR3 DNA reads TGTGCCAGCAGACAGCCGGCGACTGAAGCTTTCTTT.

This clonotype appeared a few times. The chain links TRBV5-1 to TRBJ1-5; possibly TRBD1 for D (6 bases). Trimming cost V 0 bases and J 4 bases, with 11 bases left between them. CDR1 is SGHRS and CDR2 is YFSETQ in the germline V gene. This CDR3 comprises 15 residues. The CDR3 nucleotides are TGCGCCAGCAGCTTGGGGGACATTACAAATCAGCCCCAGCATTTT. Translated: CASSLGDITNQPQHF.

A few counts support this clonotype. The V gene is TRBV7-2, the J gene TRBJ2-5, with D perhaps TRBD1 (6 bases). Germline V gene sequence: CDR1 SGHTA, CDR2 FQGNSA. The V end lost 5 bases, the J end lost 0 bases, and 13 bases lay between the germline ends. The CDR3 sequence is 15 residues long. CDR3 DNA sequence: TGTGCCAGCAGCCCAACAGGGAGCCACCAAGAGACCCAGTACTTC. As protein: CASSPTGSHQETQYF.

This clonotype was seen a handful of times. The rearrangement links TRBV3-1 to TRBJ2-1, with 10 bases that match TRBD2. The CDR3 length is 13 residues. The germline V gene has CDR1 LGHDT and CDR2 YNNKEL (reference sequence). V dropped 4 bases and J dropped 8; count of bases not matched to a gene: 2. The CDR3 coding sequence is TGTGCCAGCAGCCCACTAGCGGGGTATGAGCAGTTCTTC. Translated: CASSPLAGYEQFF.